The rows below give T cell receptor beta chains drawn from one sample of a study of blood T cell repertoires in COVID-19. Using immunoSEQ multiplex PCR, the repertoire was profiled, and TCRdb retains in-frame clones only, with some absent. The repertoire holds around 12,000 clones, about 75% seen once, with 40% to 45% in the top ten. Sample: peripheral blood. The receptors derive from a woman of 80 years or more with acute or convalescent COVID-19. Each CDR3 is given with its conserved first and last residue. D genes are given only for firm matches. A clone size is listed for some rows: how often the clone was seen (once, few, many), or a class if it is expanded.

>once|TRBJ2-2|TRBV6-1|TRBD2
TGTGCCAGCAGTGAAGCGAGGGGGGCGCTAGCGGGGCTACCCGGGGAGCTGTTTTTT
CASSEARGALAGLPGELFF
>-|TRBJ1-1|TRBV18|-
TGTGCCAGCTCACCACGGCGAGGGAACACTGAAGCTTTCTTT
CASSPRRGNTEAFF
>-|TRBJ1-2|TRBV4-1|-
TGCGCCAGCAGCCAAGACGCGGGTCGAGGGAAATGGCGGGTCTCCAACTATGGCTACACCTTC
CASSQDAGRGKWRVSNYGYTF
>many|TRBJ2-1|TRBV11-3|TRBD2
TGTGCCAGCAGCCCTAAATATGGAGCGGGGGCCTACAATGAGCAGTTCTTC
CASSPKYGAGAYNEQFF
>-|TRBJ1-1|TRBV6-5|-
TGTGCCAGCAGTTACGGCCGGGGAACTGAAGCTTTCTTT
CASSYGRGTEAFF
>-|TRBJ2-1|TRBV7-9|TRBD2
TGTGCCAGCAGCTTCGCTAGCGGGGGGTATACCTACAATGAGCAGTTCTTC
CASSFASGGYTYNEQFF
>-|TRBJ1-2|TRBV7-2|TRBD1
TGTGCCAGCAGCTTACAAACCCCTCGACAGGGGGGCCGTGGCTACACCTTC
CASSLQTPRQGGRGYTF
>-|TRBJ2-1|TRBV7-9|-
TGTGCCAGCAGCTTAGGACGAGGAGCGGGACATTACAATGAGCAGTTCTTC
CASSLGRGAGHYNEQFF
>-|TRBJ2-6|TRBV18|TRBD1
TGTGCCAGCTCTCCACGACAGGGGGCAGGTGGGGCCAACGTCCTGACTTTC
CASSPRQGAGGANVLTF
>-|TRBJ1-4|TRBV4-1|TRBD1
TGCGCCAGCAGCCCCCCGGGACAGACTGAAAAACTGTTTTTT
CASSPPGQTEKLFF
>once|TRBJ1-1|TRBV18|TRBD1
TGTGCCAGCTCACCATGGACAGGGGGCGCGAACACTGAAGCTTTCTTT
CASSPWTGGANTEAFF
>-|TRBJ2-3|TRBV19|TRBD2
TGTGCCAGTATGATAGAGCGGGGTAGGACAGATACGCAGTATTTT
CASMIERGRTDTQYF
>once|TRBJ1-1|TRBV15|-
TGTGCCACCAGCGAGCGATATGGTGAAGCTTTCTTT
CATSERYGEAFF
>-|TRBJ1-3|TRBV18|TRBD1
TGTGCCAGCTCATTTCCGGGACAGCTCTCTGGAAACACCATATATTTT
CASSFPGQLSGNTIYF
>-|TRBJ1-6|TRBV9|TRBD1
TGTGCCAGCAGCGTAGGTTTCGGTGGAACCGGGACAGGGGCTTCACCCCTCCACTTT
CASSVGFGGTGTGASPLHF
>-|TRBJ2-2|TRBV5-1|TRBD1
TGCGCCAGCAGATGGACAGGGAACACCGGGGAGCTGTTTTTT
CASRWTGNTGELFF
>-|TRBJ2-3|TRBV18|TRBD2
TGTGCCAGCTCACCTAGGACTAGCGGGGGGTTATCCACAGATACGCAGTATTTT
CASSPRTSGGLSTDTQYF
>-|TRBJ2-5|TRBV6-6|TRBD1
TGTGCCAGCAGGGGACAGGGTAGAGAGACCCAGTACTTC
CASRGQGRETQYF
>-|TRBJ2-6|TRBV5-1|-
TGCGCCAGCAGCTTACCTATATCTGGGGCCAACGTCCTGACTTTC
CASSLPISGANVLTF
>-|TRBJ2-3|TRBV25-1|-
TGTGCCACAAGCTCGGACAGCGGCACAGATACGCAGTATTTT
CATSSDSGTDTQYF
>-|TRBJ2-3|TRBV29-1|-
TGCAGCGTTGGCGGAAGTCTCACAGATACGCAGTATTTT
CSVGGSLTDTQYF
>-|TRBJ1-6|TRBV5-1|-
TGCGCCAGCAGCTTGGTTAATCCGGGACACAGCTCCTATAATTCACCCCTCCACTTT
CASSLVNPGHSSYNSPLHF
>-|TRBJ2-5|TRBV18|-
TGTGCCAGCTCACCGGGGGGTCAAGAGACCCAGTACTTC
CASSPGGQETQYF
>-|TRBJ1-4|TRBV5-6|-
TGTGCCAGCAGCTTGGGGGCGTTTTCTAATGAAAAACTGTTTTTT
CASSLGAFSNEKLFF
>-|TRBJ1-2|TRBV5-6|-
TGTGCCAGCACAACAGGGTTCGGGGATGGCTACACCTTC
CASTTGFGDGYTF
>-|TRBJ1-1|TRBV18|TRBD1
TGTGCCAGCTCACCACGGGACAGCTGGGGGGCTTTCTTT
CASSPRDSWGAFF
>-|TRBJ1-1|TRBV27|TRBD1
TGTGCCAGCAGTAAGGGACAGGGGAACACTGAAGCTTTCTTT
CASSKGQGNTEAFF
>-|TRBJ1-5|TRBV12-3/TRBV12-4|-
TGTGCCAGCAGTCCGAGGGAATCCCAGCCCCAGCATTTT
CASSPRESQPQHF